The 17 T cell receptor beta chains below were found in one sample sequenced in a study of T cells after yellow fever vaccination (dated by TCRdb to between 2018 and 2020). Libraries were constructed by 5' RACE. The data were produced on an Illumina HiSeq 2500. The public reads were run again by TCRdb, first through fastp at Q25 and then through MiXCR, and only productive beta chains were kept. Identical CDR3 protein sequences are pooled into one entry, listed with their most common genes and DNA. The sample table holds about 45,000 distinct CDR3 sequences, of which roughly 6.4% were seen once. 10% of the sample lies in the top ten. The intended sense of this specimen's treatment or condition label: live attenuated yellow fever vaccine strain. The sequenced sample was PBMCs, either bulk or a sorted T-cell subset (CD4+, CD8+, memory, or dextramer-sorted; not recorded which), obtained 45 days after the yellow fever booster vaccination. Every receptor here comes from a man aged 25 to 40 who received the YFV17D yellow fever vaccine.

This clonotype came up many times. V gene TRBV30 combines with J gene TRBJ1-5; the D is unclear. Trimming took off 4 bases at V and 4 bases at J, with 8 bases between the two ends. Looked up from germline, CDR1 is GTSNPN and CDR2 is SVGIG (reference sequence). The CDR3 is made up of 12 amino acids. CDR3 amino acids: CAWNTGNQPQHF. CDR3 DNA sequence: TGTGCCTGGAATACCGGGAATCAGCCCCAGCATTTT.

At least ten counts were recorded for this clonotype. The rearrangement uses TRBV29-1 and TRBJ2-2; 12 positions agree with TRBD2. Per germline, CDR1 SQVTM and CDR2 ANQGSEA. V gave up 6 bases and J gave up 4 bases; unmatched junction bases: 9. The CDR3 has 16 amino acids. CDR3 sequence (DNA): TGCAGCGTCCGACTAGCGGGAGACGTTGGCACCGGGGAGCTGTTTTTT. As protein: CSVRLAGDVGTGELFF.

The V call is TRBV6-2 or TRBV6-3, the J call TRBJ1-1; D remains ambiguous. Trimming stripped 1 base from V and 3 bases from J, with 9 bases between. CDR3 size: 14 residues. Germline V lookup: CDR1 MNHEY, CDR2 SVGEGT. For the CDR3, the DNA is TGTGCCAGCAGTTACTTGGGCCCGGACACTGAAGCTTTCTTT. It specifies CASSYLGPDTEAFF.

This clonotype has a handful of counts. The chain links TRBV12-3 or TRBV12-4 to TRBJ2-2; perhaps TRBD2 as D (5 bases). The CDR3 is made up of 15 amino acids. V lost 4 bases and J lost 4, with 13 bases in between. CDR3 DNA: TGTGCCAGCAGTTCTATCAGAGGGTTCACCGGGGAGCTGTTTTTT. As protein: CASSSIRGFTGELFF.

The CDR3 is CASSSEGETNEKLFF. Here the CDR3 DNA reads TGTGCCAGCAGCTCCGAAGGGGAAACTAATGAAAAACTGTTTTTT. The chain employs TRBV5-5 and TRBJ1-4, with D tentatively TRBD1 (5 bases). V gave up 3 bases and J gave up 1 base, with 10 bases separating them. Germline CDR1 reads SGHKS; CDR2 reads YYEKEE (reference sequence). The CDR3 extends over 15 amino acids. Full variable domain (rest looked up from reference TRBV5-5 and TRBJ1-4): DAGVTQSPTHLIKTRGQQVTLRCSPISGHKSVSWYQQVLGQGPQFIFQYYEKEERGRGNFPDRFSARQFPNYSSELNVNALLLGDSALYLCASSSEGETNEKLFFGSGTQLSVL.

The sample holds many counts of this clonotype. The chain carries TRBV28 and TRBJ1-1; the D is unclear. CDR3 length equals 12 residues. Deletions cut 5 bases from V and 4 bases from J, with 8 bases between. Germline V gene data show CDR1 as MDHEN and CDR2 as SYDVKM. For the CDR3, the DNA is TGTGCCAGCAGTCTGATGAGCACTGAAGCTTTCTTT. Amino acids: CASSLMSTEAFF.

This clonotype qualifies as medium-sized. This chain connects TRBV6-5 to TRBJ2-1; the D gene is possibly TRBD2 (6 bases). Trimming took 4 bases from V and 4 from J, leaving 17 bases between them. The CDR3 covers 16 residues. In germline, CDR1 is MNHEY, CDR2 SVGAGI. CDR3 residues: CASSSRGSGIYNEQFF. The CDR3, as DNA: TGTGCCAGCAGTTCCCGGGGTAGCGGAATTTACAATGAGCAGTTCTTC.

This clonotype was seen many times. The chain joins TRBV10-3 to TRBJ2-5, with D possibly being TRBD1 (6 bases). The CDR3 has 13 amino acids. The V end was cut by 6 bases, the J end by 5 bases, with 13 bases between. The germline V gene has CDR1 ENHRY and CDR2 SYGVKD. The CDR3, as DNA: TGTGCCATCAGAACACAGGGTTGGGAGACCCAGTACTTC. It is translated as CAIRTQGWETQYF.

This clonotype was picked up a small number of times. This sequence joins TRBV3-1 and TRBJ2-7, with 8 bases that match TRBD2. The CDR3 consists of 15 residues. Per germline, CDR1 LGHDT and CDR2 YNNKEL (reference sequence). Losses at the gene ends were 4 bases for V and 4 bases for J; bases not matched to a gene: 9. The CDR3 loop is CASSLRGGRIYEQYF. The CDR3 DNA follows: TGTGCCAGCAGCCTACGGGGGGGGCGGATTTACGAGCAGTACTTC.

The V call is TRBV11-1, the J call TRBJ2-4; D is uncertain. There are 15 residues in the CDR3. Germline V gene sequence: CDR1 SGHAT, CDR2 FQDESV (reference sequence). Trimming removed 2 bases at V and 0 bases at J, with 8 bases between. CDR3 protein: CASSLNTVAKNIQYF. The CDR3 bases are TGTGCCAGCAGCTTAAACACGGTAGCCAAAAACATTCAGTACTTC.

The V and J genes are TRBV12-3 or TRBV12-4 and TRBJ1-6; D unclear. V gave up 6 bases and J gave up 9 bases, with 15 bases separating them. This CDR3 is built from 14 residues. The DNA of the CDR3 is TGTGCCAGCAGCCTCTCCGGGTGGGGTTCACCCCTCCACTTT. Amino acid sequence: CASSLSGWGSPLHF.

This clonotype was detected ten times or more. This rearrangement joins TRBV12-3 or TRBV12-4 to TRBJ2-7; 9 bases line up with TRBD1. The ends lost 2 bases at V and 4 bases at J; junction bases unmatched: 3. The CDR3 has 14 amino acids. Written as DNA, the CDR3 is TGTGCCAGCAGTTTACTGGGACAGGGTTACGAGCAGTACTTC. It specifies CASSLLGQGYEQYF.

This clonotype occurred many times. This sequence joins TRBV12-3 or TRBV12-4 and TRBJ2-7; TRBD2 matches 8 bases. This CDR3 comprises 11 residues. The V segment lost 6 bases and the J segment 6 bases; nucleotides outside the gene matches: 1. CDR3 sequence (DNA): TGTGCCAGCAGCCGGGGGGGCGAGCAGTACTTC. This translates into CASSRGGEQYF.

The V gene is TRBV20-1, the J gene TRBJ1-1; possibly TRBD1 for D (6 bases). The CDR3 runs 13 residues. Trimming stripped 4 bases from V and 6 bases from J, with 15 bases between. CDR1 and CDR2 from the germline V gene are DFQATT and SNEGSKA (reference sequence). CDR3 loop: CSATNDRFAEAFF. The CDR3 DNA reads TGCAGTGCTACCAATGACAGGTTCGCTGAAGCTTTCTTT.

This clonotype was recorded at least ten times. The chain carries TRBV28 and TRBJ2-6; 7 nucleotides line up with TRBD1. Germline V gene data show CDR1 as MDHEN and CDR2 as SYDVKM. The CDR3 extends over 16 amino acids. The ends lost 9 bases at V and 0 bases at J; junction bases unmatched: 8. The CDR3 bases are TGTGCCAGTGCCGGGACAGCCTTCTCTGGGGCCAACGTCCTGACTTTC. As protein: CASAGTAFSGANVLTF.

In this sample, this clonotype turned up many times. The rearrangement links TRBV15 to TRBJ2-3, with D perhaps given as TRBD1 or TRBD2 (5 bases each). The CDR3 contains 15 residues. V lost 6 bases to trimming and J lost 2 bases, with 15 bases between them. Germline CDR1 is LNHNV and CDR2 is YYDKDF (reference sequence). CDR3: CATRGDGYLTDTQYF. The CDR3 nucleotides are TGTGCCACCAGAGGGGACGGATATCTCACAGATACGCAGTATTTT.

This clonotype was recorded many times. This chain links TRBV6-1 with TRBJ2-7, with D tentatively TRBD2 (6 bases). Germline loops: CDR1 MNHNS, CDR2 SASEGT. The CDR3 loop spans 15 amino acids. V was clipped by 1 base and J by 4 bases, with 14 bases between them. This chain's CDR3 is CASSEVSGSHYEQYF. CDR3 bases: TGTGCCAGCAGTGAAGTTTCCGGGAGCCATTACGAGCAGTACTTC.